The 13 T cell receptor beta chains below were found in one sample sequenced in a study of post-analysis software for immune sequencing data. Study-level results: Among 5 or 6 TRBV segments more frequent in patients than controls were TRBV5-6, TRBV5-1 and TRBV20-1.

The antigens these receptors bind are not known. cDNA libraries of TCR beta carried unique molecular identifiers. TCRdb re-called the PCR reads with MiXCR, one entry per CDR3 protein. Of hundreds of thousands of distinct CDR3 sequences in the sample, approximately 53% were seen once. What was sequenced was blood. These receptors were obtained from a girl aged 10 to 17 with multiple sclerosis.

This chain links TRBV12-3 or TRBV12-4 with TRBJ1-5; D ambiguous. V gave up 4 bases and J gave up 3 bases, with 10 bases separating them. The length of the CDR3 is 14 residues. The CDR3 DNA reads TGTGCCAGCAGTTCCAGAGTCCACAATCAGCCCCAGCATTTT. It specifies CASSSRVHNQPQHF.

The chain uses TRBV3-1 and TRBJ2-1; unclear D gene. Germline V gene sequence: CDR1 LGHDT, CDR2 YNNKEL (reference sequence). The V gene lost 4 bases and the J gene lost 4 bases, with 5 bases spanning the gap. This CDR3 has 12 amino acids. CDR3 loop: CASSRNYNEQFF. The CDR3, as DNA: TGTGCCAGCAGCCGAAATTACAATGAGCAGTTCTTC.

The chain joins TRBV7-9 to TRBJ1-2, with 7 bases lining up with TRBD1. The J segment lost 2 bases and the V segment lost 5 bases, leaving 11 bases of the junction unmatched. Looked up from germline, CDR1 is SEHNR and CDR2 is FQNEAQ (reference sequence). The CDR3 is 16 residues long. CDR3 in DNA: TGTGCCAGCAGCAGCATAATTAGACAGGGAAACTATGGCTACACCTTC. It specifies CASSSIIRQGNYGYTF.

This sequence joins TRBV20-1 and TRBJ1-1, with a possible D match to TRBD1 (6 bases). V was clipped by 5 bases and J by 1 base, with 11 bases between them. CDR3 size: 13 residues. Germline CDR1 reads DFQATT; CDR2 reads SNEGSKA (reference sequence). The CDR3 spells CSARGRQNTEAFF. The CDR3 coding sequence is TGCAGTGCTCGGGGGCGGCAGAACACTGAAGCTTTCTTT.

This clonotype was seen a handful of times. V usage is TRBV2 and J usage is TRBJ1-2; 8 positions agree with TRBD1. The CDR3 contains 12 residues. V lost 5 bases, J lost 8 bases, and 4 bases stayed unmatched. The germline V gene encodes CDR1 SNHLY and CDR2 FYNNEI. Written as DNA, the CDR3 is TGTGCCAGCAGTTACGACAGGGGCGGCTACACCTTC. Translation: CASSYDRGGYTF. The variable domain in full, completed from reference TRBV2 and TRBJ1-2, reads EPEVTQTPSHQVTQMGQEVILRCVPISNHLYFYWYRQILGQKVEFLVSFYNNEISEKSEIFDDQFSVERPDGSNFTLKIRSTKLEDSAMYFCASSYDRGGYTFGSGTRLTVV.

This clonotype was seen a few times. This chain uses TRBV5-1 with TRBJ1-2, with 9 bases matching TRBD1. Germline loops: CDR1 SGHRS, CDR2 YFSETQ. V lost 4 bases, J lost 4 bases, and 5 bases stayed unmatched. The CDR3 runs 14 residues. Here the CDR3 DNA reads TGCGCCAGCAGCACCGGGACAGGGTCCTATGGCTACACCTTC. Residues: CASSTGTGSYGYTF.

The gene calls are TRBV14 and TRBJ1-1, with D unclear. CDR3 length: 15 residues. V was trimmed by 0 bases and J by 4 bases, leaving 12 bases between them. In germline, CDR1 is SGHDN, CDR2 FVKESK. The CDR3 loop is CASSQEIHLGTEAFF. CDR3 nucleotide sequence: TGTGCCAGCAGCCAAGAGATACATTTGGGCACTGAAGCTTTCTTT.

The rearrangement links TRBV20-1 to TRBJ2-1; 9 bases fit TRBD2. TRBJ2-7 explains the end of the DNA better; the J call may be wrong. Germline CDR1 is DFQATT and CDR2 is SNEGSKA (reference sequence). This CDR3 has 17 residues. In DNA, the CDR3 is TGCAGTGCTAGTGGACGGGGCAAGGCGGGAGGGTCCCACGAGCAGTACTTC. It encodes CSASGRGKAGGSHEQYF.

The chain is built from TRBV10-3 and TRBJ1-3; D remains unclear. The CDR3 is 17 amino acids. V lost 0 bases, J lost 0 bases, and 12 bases lay in between. CDR1 and CDR2 from the germline V gene are ENHRY and SYGVKD. The CDR3 region has the DNA TGTGCCATCAGTGAGTCTAAGTCGGCGAGCTCTGGAAACACCATATATTTT. Translated, it gives CAISESKSASSGNTIYF.

The chain joins TRBV29-1 to TRBJ1-1; 7 bases line up with TRBD1. Germline values: CDR1 SQVTM, CDR2 ANQGSEA. The CDR3 loop spans 14 amino acids. With V trimmed by 3 bases and J by 7 bases, 11 bases remained unmatched. The CDR3 sequence: CSVDRDRSSDEAFF. The CDR3 DNA reads as TGCAGCGTTGATAGGGACAGAAGTAGCGATGAAGCTTTCTTT.

The J gene is TRBJ2-1, the V gene TRBV12-3 or TRBV12-4, with 14 bases lining up with TRBD2. This CDR3 spans 15 amino acids. J was trimmed by 9 bases and V by 4 bases; bases with no gene match: 5. The CDR3 sequence is CASSSTSGGAGEQFF. Here the CDR3 DNA reads TGTGCCAGCAGTTCGACTAGCGGGGGGGCTGGTGAGCAGTTCTTC.

The chain's CDR3 is CASSPTGEGSGGYTF. Written as DNA, the CDR3 is TGTGCCAGCAGCCCGACAGGGGAAGGGTCGGGTGGCTACACCTTC. The chain is built from TRBV7-9 and TRBJ1-2, with 8 bases matching TRBD1. The CDR3 contains 15 residues. Trimming at V came to 5 bases and at J to 7 bases, leaving 12 bases not matched to a gene. Germline CDR1 and CDR2: SEHNR and FQNEAQ (reference sequence).

The chain combines TRBV20-1 with TRBJ2-7, with a tentative D call TRBD2 (6 bases). The CDR3 contains 11 residues. Germline CDR1 is DFQATT and CDR2 is SNEGSKA (reference sequence). V gave up 2 bases and J gave up 6 bases, with 8 bases separating them. This chain's CDR3 is CSARRDSEQYF. The CDR3 DNA reads as TGCAGTGCTAGACGGGACTCCGAGCAGTACTTC.